The sequence of this T cell receptor beta chain was determined in a study of blood T cell repertoires in COVID-19. How the authors handled the data: Estimated nucleated cell counts came from reference gene primer amplification. The protocol was immunoSEQ multiplex PCR, while the TCRdb copy is restricted to in-frame clones and leaves out a portion. The DNA gave D and trimming, while V, J and clone size come from that table. The data contain 300,000 to 400,000 clones, 90% to 95% of them singletons. CDR1 SGHAT and CDR2 FQNNGV come from the germline V gene. V shed 1 base and J 7 bases; nucleotides not matched to a gene: 13. The CDR3 has 17 amino acids.

The sequenced material came from peripheral blood. This TCR was sampled from a woman aged 18-29 years who had recovered from COVID-19. V usage is TRBV11-2 and J usage is TRBJ2-1, with 7 bases lining up with TRBD2. CDR3 bases: TGTGCCAGCAGCTTAGCAGGAGGGCGGGAGAGTAGGAATGAGCAGTTCTTC. Translated, it gives CASSLAGGRESRNEQFF.